Shown below are 10 T cell receptor beta chains from a single sample sequenced in a study of T cells in Graves' hyperthyroidism and ophthalmopathy. TCR beta CDR3 region amplification was performed from RNA transcripts. The HTBI primer set drove a first-round RT-PCR of the TCR CDR3. TCRdb re-derived calls from the multiplex PCR reads in MiXCR, one entry per CDR3 protein. The top ten clones hold around a sixth of a sample with 400,000 to 500,000 distinct CDR3 sequences, around 14% of them seen once. Sequenced input: blood. The receptors shown here come from a woman aged 18-30 years with Graves' hyperthyroidism.

This clonotype was seen a few times. This rearrangement joins TRBV7-9 to TRBJ2-1; the match to TRBD2 covers 11 bases. V was clipped by 8 bases and J by 3 bases; unmatched bases: 15. Germline assignment: CDR1 SEHNR and CDR2 FQNEAQ (reference sequence). CDR3 size: 18 residues. As DNA, the CDR3 is TGTGCCAGCTCACTTAGTACTAGCGGGAGTAGCGGCTACAATGAGCAGTTCTTC. Protein sequence: CASSLSTSGSSGYNEQFF.

This clonotype was picked up a small number of times. The chain employs TRBV20-1 and TRBJ2-5; D perhaps matches TRBD2 (5 bases). V lost 7 bases and J 0 bases, leaving 21 bases between the germline ends. Germline values: CDR1 DFQATT, CDR2 SNEGSKA (reference sequence). CDR3 length equals 16 residues. The CDR3 DNA is TGCAGTGTTATCCCCGGTAGCGTTGTCGACCAAGAGACCCAGTACTTC. This codes for CSVIPGSVVDQETQYF.

With respect to this clonotype: A single base separates this from a much larger clone, so it may be a read error. The chain's CDR3 is CASSLIPGHLNTKAFF. The CDR3 DNA sequence: TGTGCCAGCAGTCTTATACCGGGACACCTTAACACTAAAGCTTTCTTT. The chain links TRBV27 to TRBJ1-1, with TRBD1 as a possible D gene (6 bases). The CDR3 consists of 16 residues. Per the germline V gene, CDR1 is MNHEY and CDR2 is SMNVEV (reference sequence).

There are many counts of this clonotype. The chain employs TRBV27 and TRBJ2-1; 8 nucleotides match TRBD2. The trim removed 2 bases at V and 5 bases at J, leaving 5 bases unmatched. The V gene's germline CDR1 is MNHEY and CDR2 SMNVEV (reference sequence). CDR3 length: 15 residues. CDR3 DNA sequence: TGTGCCAGCAGTTTAGGGCTAGCGGGCAACAATGAGCAGTTCTTC. It codes for CASSLGLAGNNEQFF.

This clonotype was detected many times. The chain couples TRBV27 to TRBJ2-3, with D possibly matching TRBD1 (5 bases). Germline V gives CDR1 MNHEY, CDR2 SMNVEV (reference sequence). The CDR3 consists of 15 residues. Trimming removed 3 bases at V and 1 base at J, with 11 bases between. The DNA of the CDR3 is TGTGCCAGCAGTTTTCTAGGGGCCGGCACAGATACGCAGTATTTT. Translating gives CASSFLGAGTDTQYF.

Comment on this clonotype: Compared with germline, one end of the junction differs, possibly owing to a read error. The J gene is TRBJ1-2, the V gene TRBV2; a weak D match, TRBD1 (5 bases). Germline-derived CDR1 and CDR2 are SNHLY and FYNNEI. This CDR3 is built from 13 residues. This CDR3 is CASREDSPYGYTF. The CDR3 region has the DNA TGTGCCAGCAGGGAAGACAGCCCCTATGGCTACACCTTC.

This clonotype has at least ten counts. This chain connects TRBV30 to TRBJ2-7, with TRBD1 as a possible D gene (6 bases). The V and J ends lost 4 bases and 2 bases respectively, with 18 bases between them. The germline gives CDR1 GTSNPN, CDR2 SVGIG (reference sequence). CDR3 length: 15 amino acids. The CDR3 here is CAWNDRTPAAYEQYF. Here the CDR3 DNA reads TGTGCCTGGAACGACAGGACCCCCGCGGCCTACGAGCAGTACTTC. The full variable domain, completed using reference TRBV30 and TRBJ2-7, is SQTIHQWPATLVQPVGSPLSLECTVEGTSNPNLYWYRQAAGRGLQLLFYSVGIGQISSEVPQNLSASRPQDRQFILSSKKLLLSDSGFYLCAWNDRTPAAYEQYFGPGTRLTVT.

This clonotype was counted many times. This sequence joins TRBV24-1 and TRBJ1-2; D is undetermined. V gave up 3 bases and J gave up 5 bases, with 9 bases separating them. In germline, CDR1 is KGHDR, CDR2 SFDVKD. This CDR3 contains 13 residues. DNA for the CDR3: TGTGCCACCAGTGATCGGGCAGAGTATGGCTACACCTTC. Translation: CATSDRAEYGYTF.

This clonotype came up many times. The genes are TRBV2 and TRBJ2-7; no clear D gene. The CDR3 is 12 amino acids. V gave up 4 bases and J gave up 0 bases, with 4 bases separating them. Germline V gives CDR1 SNHLY, CDR2 FYNNEI. In DNA, the CDR3 is TGTGCCAGCAGTGGAAACTCCTACGAGCAGTACGTC. The encoded protein is CASSGNSYEQYV.

This clonotype was seen many times. This sequence joins TRBV5-1 and TRBJ2-1; D ambiguous. This CDR3 is 14 amino acids long. The V end lost 0 bases, the J end lost 7 bases, and 11 bases lay between the germline ends. Germline CDR1 reads SGHRS; CDR2 reads YFSETQ. The CDR3 nucleotides read TGCGCCAGCAGCTTGGAGGCGGCCAAGAATGAGCAGTTCTTC. Its translation is CASSLEAAKNEQFF.